The 7 T cell receptor beta chains reported below all come from one sample, sequenced in a study of shared clonotypes between healthy human individuals. Profiled with immunoSEQ multiplex PCR; TCRdb holds only in-frame clones, not every one. Counted here are around 940,000 clones, approximately 80% occurring once; the ten biggest clones make up about 1.5%. Sample: memory CD4+ T cells sorted from blood. The subset denotes: CD45RA-negative fraction. The source is a young man in good health.

This chain connects TRBV6-5 to TRBJ1-4; no clear D. The CDR3 is made up of 14 amino acids. The V gene lost 6 bases and the J gene lost 2 bases, with 10 bases spanning the gap. Germline CDR1 is MNHEY and CDR2 is SVGAGI. This chain's CDR3 is CASRPDRTNEKLFF. CDR3 nucleotides: TGTGCCAGCAGGCCGGACCGTACTAATGAAAAACTGTTTTTT.

The V gene is TRBV5-1, the J gene TRBJ2-1, with 8 bases lining up with TRBD1. Germline V lookup: CDR1 SGHRS, CDR2 YFSETQ. The J segment lost 7 bases and the V segment lost 6 bases, leaving 9 bases of the junction unmatched. CDR3 length: 14 amino acids. The CDR3, as DNA: TGCGCCAGCAAAGGCAGGGGGCTCACGAATGAGCAGTTCTTC. Translation: CASKGRGLTNEQFF.

To note about this clone: Other DNA sequences within the sample encode an identical CDR3. V is TRBV11-2 and J is TRBJ2-5; D may be TRBD2 (5 bases). In germline, CDR1 is SGHAT, CDR2 FQNNGV. CDR3 length equals 13 residues. Trimming shortened V by 5 bases and J by 3 bases, and 10 bases separated the two germline ends. The CDR3 DNA reads as TGTGCCAGCAGCCCCGGACTGAAAGAGACCCAGTACTTC. Translating gives CASSPGLKETQYF.

The rearrangement links TRBV6-1 to TRBJ2-7; D uncertain. V lost 7 bases to trimming and J lost 2 bases, with 12 bases between them. The CDR3 is 13 amino acids. Germline V lookup: CDR1 MNHNS, CDR2 SASEGT. The CDR3 nucleotides are TGTGCCAGCATTGCGAACACAGCCTACGAGCAGTACTTC. Translation: CASIANTAYEQYF.

V usage is TRBV5-4 and J usage is TRBJ2-5; the match to TRBD2 covers 10 bases. Germline lookup yields CDR1 SGHNT and CDR2 YYREEE (reference sequence). This CDR3 comprises 15 residues. The ends lost 2 bases at V and 5 bases at J; junction bases unmatched: 6. DNA of the CDR3: TGTGCCAGCAGCTTTTCTAGCGGGAGTGGGGAGACCCAGTACTTC. Its protein is CASSFSSGSGETQYF.

This clone turned up a few times. The rearrangement uses TRBV27 and TRBJ1-4; 9 nucleotides agree with TRBD1. Germline V gene sequence: CDR1 MNHEY, CDR2 SMNVEV (reference sequence). This CDR3 is built from 15 residues. The junction had 6 bases not matched to a gene; V was cut back by 6 bases and J by 4 bases. The CDR3 nucleotides are TGTGCCAGCAGAGATGGGACAGGGCTTAATGAAAAACTGTTTTTT. This translates into CASRDGTGLNEKLFF. Full variable domain (outside the CDR3, taken from reference TRBV27 and TRBJ1-4): EAQVTQNPRYLITVTGKKLTVTCSQNMNHEYMSWYRQDPGLGLRQIYYSMNVEVTDKGDVPEGYKVSRKEKRNFPLILESPSPNQTSLYFCASRDGTGLNEKLFFGSGTQLSVL.

The CDR3 nucleotides read TGTGCCAGTACCCAGACACGCACTACGGCCTATGGCTACACCTTC. This encodes CASTQTRTTAYGYTF. The genes are TRBV19 and TRBJ1-2; D is unresolved. V was clipped by 7 bases and J by 4 bases, with 19 bases between them. Germline V CDR1 and CDR2: LNHDA, SQIVND (reference sequence). The CDR3 sequence is 15 residues long.